This TCR beta chain was retrieved from a study of cytomegalovirus exposure and HLA in healthy donors. In the PCR, 60 Vbeta and 13 Jbeta primers were used. Repertoires were generated with immunoSEQ multiplex PCR, while TCRdb's copy carries only in-frame clones and drops some. The sample has 150,000 to 190,000 clones; around 72% are singletons. Findings and caveats of the study: It was likely that a cluster of highly shared sequence variants was a sequencing artifact. Specific recognition of CMV antigens was confirmed in vitro for a few chains (all CMV-associated).

J gave up 4 bases and V 7 bases, and 13 bases lay outside the gene matches. CDR1 and CDR2 (germline): SQVTM, ANQGSEA. CDR3 length: 16 amino acids. As concerns this clone: Its specificity is unknown.

The source material was PBMCs. This receptor was identified in a man between 18 and 29 years old in good health and CMV-seronegative. The chain combines TRBV29-1 with TRBJ2-2, with TRBD2 matching over 9 bases. This CDR3 is CSALGIGLASTGELFF. The CDR3 nucleotides read TGCAGCGCTCTAGGCATTGGACTAGCGAGCACCGGGGAGCTGTTTTTT.